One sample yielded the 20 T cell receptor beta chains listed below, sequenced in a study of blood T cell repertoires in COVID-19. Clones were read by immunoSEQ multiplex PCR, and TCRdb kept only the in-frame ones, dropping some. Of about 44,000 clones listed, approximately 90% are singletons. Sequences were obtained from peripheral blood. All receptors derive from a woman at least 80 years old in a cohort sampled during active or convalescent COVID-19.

For the CDR3, the DNA is TGTGCCAGCAGCGGGGCCGGGGAGACCCAGTACTTC. As protein: CASSGAGETQYF. The rearrangement uses TRBV11-3 and TRBJ2-5, with a tentative D call TRBD1 (5 bases). CDR3 length equals 12 residues. Germline V gene sequence: CDR1 SGHNT, CDR2 YENEEA. The ends were cut back, 5 bases at V and 5 bases at J, with 9 bases in the middle.

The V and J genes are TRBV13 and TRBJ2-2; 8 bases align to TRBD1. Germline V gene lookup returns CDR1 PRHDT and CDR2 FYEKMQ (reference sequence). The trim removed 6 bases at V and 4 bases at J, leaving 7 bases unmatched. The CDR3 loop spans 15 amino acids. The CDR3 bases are TGTGCCAGCAGTAGGGACAGGCAACTCACCGGGGAGCTGTTTTTT. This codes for CASSRDRQLTGELFF.

In nucleotides, the CDR3 is TGTGCCAGTAGTATAGACTGGACAGTGGGTGGCTACACCTTC. Protein product: CASSIDWTVGGYTF. This chain connects TRBV19 to TRBJ1-2; a weak D match, TRBD1 (6 bases). There are 14 residues in the CDR3. V gave up 0 bases and J gave up 7 bases, with 12 bases separating them. Germline CDR1 reads LNHDA; CDR2 reads SQIVND (reference sequence).

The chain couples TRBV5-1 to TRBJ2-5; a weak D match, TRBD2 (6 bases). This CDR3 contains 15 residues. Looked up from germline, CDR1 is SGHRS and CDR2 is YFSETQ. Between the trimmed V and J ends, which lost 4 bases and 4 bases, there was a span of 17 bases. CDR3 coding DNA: TGCGCCAGCAGCGGGGATCCCGGGAGACCAGAGACCCAGTACTTC. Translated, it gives CASSGDPGRPETQYF.

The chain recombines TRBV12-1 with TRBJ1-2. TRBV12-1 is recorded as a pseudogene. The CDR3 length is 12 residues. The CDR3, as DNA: TGTGCCAGCAGCCCGAGCGAGAGCGGCTACACCTTC. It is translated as CASSPSESGYTF.

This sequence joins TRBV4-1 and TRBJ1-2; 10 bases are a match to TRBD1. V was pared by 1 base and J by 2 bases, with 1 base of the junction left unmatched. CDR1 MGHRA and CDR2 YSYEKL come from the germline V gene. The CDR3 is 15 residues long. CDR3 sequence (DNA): TGCGCCAGCAGCCAAGGACAGGGGGCGAACTATGGCTACACCTTC. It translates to CASSQGQGANYGYTF.

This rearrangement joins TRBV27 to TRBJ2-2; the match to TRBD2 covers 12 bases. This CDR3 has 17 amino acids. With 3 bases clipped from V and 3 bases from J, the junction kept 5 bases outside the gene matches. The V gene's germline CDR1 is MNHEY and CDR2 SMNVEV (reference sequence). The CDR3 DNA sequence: TGTGCCAGCAGTTTGAGGCTAGCGGGAGGGTACACCGGGGAGCTGTTTTTT. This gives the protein CASSLRLAGGYTGELFF.

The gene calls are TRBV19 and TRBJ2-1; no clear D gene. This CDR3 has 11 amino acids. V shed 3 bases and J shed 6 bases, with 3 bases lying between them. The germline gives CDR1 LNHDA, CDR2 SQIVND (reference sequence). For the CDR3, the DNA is TGTGCCAGTAGTATCCTCAATGAGCAGTTCTTC. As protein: CASSILNEQFF.

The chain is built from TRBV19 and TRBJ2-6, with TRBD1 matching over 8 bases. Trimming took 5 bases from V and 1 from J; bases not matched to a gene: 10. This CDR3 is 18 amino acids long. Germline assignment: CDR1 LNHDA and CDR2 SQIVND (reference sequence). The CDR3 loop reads CASSLSTGARSGANVLTF. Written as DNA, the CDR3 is TGTGCCAGTAGTCTATCGACAGGGGCACGTTCTGGGGCCAACGTCCTGACTTTC.

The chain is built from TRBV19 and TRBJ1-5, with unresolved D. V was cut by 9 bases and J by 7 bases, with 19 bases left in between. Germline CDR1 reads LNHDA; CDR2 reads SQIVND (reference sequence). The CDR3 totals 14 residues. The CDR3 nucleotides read TGTGCCAGCTCAACCACTTCCAAAGCGCAGCCCCAGCATTTT. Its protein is CASSTTSKAQPQHF.

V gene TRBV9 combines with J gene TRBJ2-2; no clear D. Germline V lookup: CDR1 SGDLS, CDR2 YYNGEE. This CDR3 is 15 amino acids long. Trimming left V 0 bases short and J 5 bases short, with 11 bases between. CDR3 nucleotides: TGTGCCAGCAGCGTAGGTCTCAGTCGTACCGGGGAGCTGTTTTTT. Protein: CASSVGLSRTGELFF.

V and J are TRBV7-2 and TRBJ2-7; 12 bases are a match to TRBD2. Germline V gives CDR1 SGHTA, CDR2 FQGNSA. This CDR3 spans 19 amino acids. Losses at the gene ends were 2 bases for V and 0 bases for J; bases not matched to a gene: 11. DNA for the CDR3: TGTGCCAGCAGCTTAATATTGGGGACTAGCGGGTTTAGCTCCTACGAGCAGTACTTC. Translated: CASSLILGTSGFSSYEQYF.

CDR3 bases: TGTGCCAGCAGCCTGGACAGTTATTCACCCCTCCACTTT. Protein product: CASSLDSYSPLHF. V usage is TRBV11-2 and J usage is TRBJ1-6, with a weak D call TRBD1 (6 bases). CDR3 size: 13 residues. CDR1 is SGHAT, CDR2 FQNNGV, per germline. V was shortened by 5 bases and J by 8 bases, with 10 bases between the two germline ends.

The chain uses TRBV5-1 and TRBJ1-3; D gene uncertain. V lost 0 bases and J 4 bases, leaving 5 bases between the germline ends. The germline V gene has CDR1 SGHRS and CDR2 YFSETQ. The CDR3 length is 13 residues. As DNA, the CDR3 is TGCGCCAGCAGCTTGGGGCCCGGAAACACCATATATTTT. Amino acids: CASSLGPGNTIYF.

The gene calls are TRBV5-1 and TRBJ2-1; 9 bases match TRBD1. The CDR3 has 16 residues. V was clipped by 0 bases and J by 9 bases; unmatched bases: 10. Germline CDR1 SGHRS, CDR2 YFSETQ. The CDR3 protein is CASSLGGQGNGGEQFF. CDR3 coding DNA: TGCGCCAGCAGCTTGGGGGGACAGGGTAATGGCGGTGAGCAGTTCTTC.

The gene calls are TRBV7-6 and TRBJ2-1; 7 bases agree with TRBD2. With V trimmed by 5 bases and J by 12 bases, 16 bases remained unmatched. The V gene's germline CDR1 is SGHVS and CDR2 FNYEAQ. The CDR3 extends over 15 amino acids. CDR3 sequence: CASSQTLADPGGQFF. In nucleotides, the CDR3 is TGTGCCAGCAGCCAAACCTTGGCCGACCCGGGGGGGCAGTTCTTC.

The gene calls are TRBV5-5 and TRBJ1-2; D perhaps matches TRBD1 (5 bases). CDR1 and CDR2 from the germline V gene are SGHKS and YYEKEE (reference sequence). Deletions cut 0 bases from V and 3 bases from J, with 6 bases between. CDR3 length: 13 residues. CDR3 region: CASSLVRDYGYTF. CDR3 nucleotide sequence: TGTGCCAGCAGCTTGGTCAGGGACTATGGCTACACCTTC.

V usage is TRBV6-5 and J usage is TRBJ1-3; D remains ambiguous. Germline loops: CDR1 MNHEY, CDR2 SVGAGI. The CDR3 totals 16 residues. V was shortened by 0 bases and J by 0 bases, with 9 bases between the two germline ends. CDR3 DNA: TGTGCCAGCAGTTACTCGCACCTACCCTCTGGAAACACCATATATTTT. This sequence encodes CASSYSHLPSGNTIYF.

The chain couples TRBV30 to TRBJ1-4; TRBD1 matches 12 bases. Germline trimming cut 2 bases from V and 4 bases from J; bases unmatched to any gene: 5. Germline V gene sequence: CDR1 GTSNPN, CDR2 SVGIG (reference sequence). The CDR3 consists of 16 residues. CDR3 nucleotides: TGTGCCTGGAGTACCGGGACAGGGGGCAGTAATGAAAAACTGTTTTTT. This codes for CAWSTGTGGSNEKLFF.

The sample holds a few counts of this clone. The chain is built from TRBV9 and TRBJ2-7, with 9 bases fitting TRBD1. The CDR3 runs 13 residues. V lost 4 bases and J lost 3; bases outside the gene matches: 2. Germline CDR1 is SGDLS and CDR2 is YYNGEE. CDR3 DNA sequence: TGTGCCAGCAGCTTGGGACAGGGCTACGAGCAGTACTTC. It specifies CASSLGQGYEQYF.